One T cell receptor (beta chain) is described in this entry. The target antigen is unknown. Time point in this sample: pre-sensitization, week 0. Specified treatment: therapeutic diphenylcyclopropenone sensitization with weekly scalp DPC. The source of the sample is a study of human T cells and chemical hapten exposure. Whole-study results and caveats: Significantly more large CDR3 similarity clusters were formed by expanded TCRs than by controls. Donors' alopecia may make their immune response differ from healthy people's. TCRs exceeding 1 in 1000 frequency stayed unchanged with DPC sensitization.

The junction had 6 bases not matched to a gene; V was cut back by 3 bases and J by 5 bases. CDR3 length equals 16 residues. The germline gives CDR1 KGHDR, CDR2 SFDVKD. From the RACE reads, TCRdb called clonotypes with MiXCR, one entry per CDR3 protein. The table has 240,000 or so distinct CDR3 sequences, approximately 8.6% seen once. This chain uses TRBV24-1 with TRBJ2-3; 11 bases match TRBD1. This specimen consisted of whole blood, obtained in connection with sensitization to the hapten diphenylcyclopropenone (DPC). This TCR derives from a woman in her forties with alopecia areata. Some clones in this sample may be carry-over from other donors' samples. CDR3 amino acids: CATSDTGQGAGDTQYF. The CDR3 DNA follows: TGTGCCACCAGTGATACAGGACAGGGGGCAGGAGATACGCAGTATTTT.